This TCR beta chain emerged from a study of T cell responses to AZD1222 COVID-19 vaccine. The germline gives CDR1 LGHDT, CDR2 YNNKEL (reference sequence). The V segment lost 7 bases and the J segment 3 bases; nucleotides outside the gene matches: 2. This CDR3 spans 14 amino acids. This clone has just a few counts. Here immunoSEQ multiplex PCR was the method, and the copy in TCRdb shows in-frame clones only, minus some. Among about 150,000 clones listed, about 91% were seen once. This chain connects TRBV3-1 (or the pseudogene TRBV3-2) to TRBJ2-2; 10 nucleotides match TRBD2. This sample comprised peripheral blood, obtained on day 0 of AZD1222 vaccination. The clonotype originates from an adult in good health. As DNA, the CDR3 is TGTGCCAGCACTAGCGGGGGTCACACCGGGGAGCTGTTTTTT. Protein product: CASTSGGHTGELFF.